Each of the 13 T cell receptor beta chains below was sequenced from the same sample in a study of OX40 agonist ivuxolimab in advanced cancers. Using immunoSEQ multiplex PCR, the repertoire was profiled, and TCRdb retains in-frame clones only, with some absent. Found here are about 60,000 clones, nearly 95% of them singletons; the top ten hold 25%. Material: CD4+ or CD8+ T cells sorted from blood, obtained in a trial of the OX40 agonist ivuxolimab. Receptor source: an adult with an advanced solid tumor such as melanoma, head and neck, liver or kidney cancer.

In its sample, this clone was seen a few times. The CDR3 loop reads CATSSDRDYEQYF. CDR3 bases: TGTGCCACCAGCAGCGACAGGGACTACGAGCAGTACTTC. The rearrangement links TRBV15 to TRBJ2-7; TRBD1 matches at 7 bases. Looked up from germline, CDR1 is LNHNV and CDR2 is YYDKDF (reference sequence). CDR3 length equals 13 residues. After removal of 3 bases from V and 3 bases from J, the junction contained 2 bases not matched to a gene.

CDR3 DNA: TGCGCCAGCACATTGAGCGGGTACGCCTACAATGAGCAGTTCTTC. Protein sequence: CASTLSGYAYNEQFF. This chain connects TRBV10-2 to TRBJ2-1, with a weak D call TRBD2 (6 bases). V was clipped by 7 bases and J by 2 bases, with 15 bases between them. Germline CDR1 reads WSHSY; CDR2 reads SAAADI. The CDR3 is 15 residues long.

The chain recombines TRBV4-1 with TRBJ1-1; weak D call: TRBD1 (5 bases). Germline loops: CDR1 MGHRA, CDR2 YSYEKL. This CDR3 has 16 amino acids. The V and J ends lost 0 bases and 5 bases respectively, with 16 bases between them. CDR3 region: CASSQDPGLPGTEAFF. CDR3 bases: TGCGCCAGCAGCCAAGATCCGGGACTCCCGGGAACTGAAGCTTTCTTT.

The chain has TRBV11-2 and TRBJ2-7; 8 bases line up with TRBD1. Germline V gives CDR1 SGHAT, CDR2 FQNNGV. The CDR3 is 14 residues long. V lost 5 bases and J lost 4; bases outside the gene matches: 7. CDR3 amino acids: CASSPRQGWYEQYF. Written as DNA, the CDR3 is TGTGCCAGCAGCCCCCGACAGGGGTGGTACGAGCAGTACTTC.

V usage is TRBV4-3 and J usage is TRBJ2-3, with 9 bases matching TRBD2. Germline trimming cut 1 base from V and 2 bases from J; bases unmatched to any gene: 4. This CDR3 is built from 16 residues. The germline gives CDR1 LGHNA, CDR2 YSLEER. CDR3 protein: CASSQGVAGDTDTQYF. The CDR3 nucleotides read TGCGCCAGCAGCCAAGGGGTAGCGGGAGACACAGATACGCAGTATTTT.

The genes are TRBV27 and TRBJ2-1; 11 bases agree with TRBD2. CDR1 MNHEY and CDR2 SMNVEV come from the germline V gene (reference sequence). V shed 4 bases and J 8 bases; nucleotides not matched to a gene: 10. This CDR3 contains 16 residues. CDR3 nucleotides: TGTGCCAGCAGTTCGGGGACTAGCGGCGCTAGGTATGAGCAGTTCTTC. Its protein product is CASSSGTSGARYEQFF.

The chain has TRBV30 and TRBJ1-2; TRBD1 matches 7 bases. With 3 bases clipped from V and 4 bases from J, the junction kept 8 bases outside the gene matches. The length of the CDR3 is 14 residues. CDR1 and CDR2 from the germline V gene are GTSNPN and SVGIG (reference sequence). This CDR3 reads CAWSAGGLSYGYTF. CDR3 sequence (DNA): TGTGCCTGGAGCGCAGGGGGGCTCTCCTATGGCTACACCTTC. Complete variable domain (other parts from reference TRBV30 and TRBJ1-2): SQTIHQWPATLVQPVGSPLSLECTVEGTSNPNLYWYRQAAGRGLQLLFYSVGIGQISSEVPQNLSASRPQDRQFILSSKKLLLSDSGFYLCAWSAGGLSYGYTFGSGTRLTVV.

V gene TRBV5-1 combines with J gene TRBJ1-3; TRBD1 agrees at 10 bases. Germline CDR1 is SGHRS and CDR2 is YFSETQ. The CDR3 is 16 residues long. The trim removed 4 bases at V and 0 bases at J, leaving 4 bases unmatched. The DNA of the CDR3 is TGCGCCAGCAGCCCGGGACAGGGGAGCTCTGGAAACACCATATATTTT. This encodes CASSPGQGSSGNTIYF.

The chain couples TRBV28 to TRBJ2-7, with 9 positions matching TRBD1. The V gene end was trimmed by 6 bases and the J gene end by 3 bases; junction bases not matched to a gene: 3. The germline CDR1 and CDR2 sequences are MDHEN and SYDVKM. This CDR3 contains 13 residues. CDR3 nucleotides: TGTGCCAGCAGGGGACAGGGCTACTACGAGCAGTACTTC. The encoded protein is CASRGQGYYEQYF.

The V call is TRBV9, the J call TRBJ2-3; tentatively, D is TRBD2 (6 bases). Between the trimmed V and J ends, which lost 4 bases and 3 bases, there was a span of 9 bases. The germline V gene has CDR1 SGDLS and CDR2 YYNGEE. This CDR3 spans 13 amino acids. In nucleotides, the CDR3 is TGTGCCAGCAGCCCGACTAGTACAGATACGCAGTATTTT. The encoded protein is CASSPTSTDTQYF. The full variable domain, with the rest looked up from reference TRBV9 and TRBJ2-3, is DSGVTQTPKHLITATGQRVTLRCSPRSGDLSVYWYQQSLDQGLQFLIQYYNGEERAKGNILERFSAQQFPDLHSELNLSSLELGDSALYFCASSPTSTDTQYFGPGTRLTVL.

The chain employs TRBV10-3 and TRBJ1-1; D is possibly TRBD1 (6 bases). Deletions cut 3 bases from V and 7 bases from J, with 9 bases between. Germline loops: CDR1 ENHRY, CDR2 SYGVKD. The CDR3 runs to 12 residues. The CDR3 coding sequence is TGTGCCATCAGTGACGACAGGCTTGAAGCTTTCTTT. Protein sequence: CAISDDRLEAFF.

J is TRBJ2-7 and V is TRBV27; possibly TRBD1 for D (6 bases). In germline, CDR1 is MNHEY, CDR2 SMNVEV (reference sequence). V lost 5 bases to trimming and J lost 3 bases, with 20 bases between them. The CDR3 has 16 amino acids. This chain's CDR3 is CASSATPRDIFYEQYF. The CDR3 nucleotides are TGTGCCAGCAGTGCCACCCCCCGGGACATATTCTACGAGCAGTACTTC.

This chain uses TRBV27 with TRBJ2-7; D is unclear. CDR3 length equals 15 residues. Germline V CDR1 and CDR2: MNHEY, SMNVEV (reference sequence). The V end lost 3 bases, the J end lost 2 bases, and 14 bases lay between the germline ends. The CDR3 region is CASSFNSYSPYEQYF. The CDR3 nucleotides read TGTGCCAGCAGTTTCAACTCGTACAGTCCCTACGAGCAGTACTTC.